Below, 5 T cell receptor beta chains from the same sample are listed, as sequenced in a study of OX40 agonist ivuxolimab in advanced cancers. The repertoire was sequenced with immunoSEQ multiplex PCR; TCRdb's copy has only in-frame clones and lacks some. The repertoire holds tens of thousands of clones, with roughly 80% as singletons. Sequencing was performed on CD4+ or CD8+ T cells sorted from blood, taken in a trial of the OX40 agonist ivuxolimab. The receptors were gathered from an adult with an advanced solid tumor such as melanoma, head and neck, liver or kidney cancer.

The V call is TRBV16, the J call TRBJ1-1; D gene unclear. CDR3 size: 13 residues. Trimming stripped 1 base from V and 2 bases from J, with 5 bases between. Germline CDR1 is KGHSY and CDR2 is FQNENV. CDR3 in DNA: TGTGCCAGCAGCCAATTCCCCAACACTGAAGCTTTCTTT. This encodes CASSQFPNTEAFF.

The V and J genes are TRBV28 and TRBJ1-5; D gene uncertain. V was shortened by 7 bases and J by 3 bases, with 10 bases between the two germline ends. This CDR3 contains 13 residues. The germline gives CDR1 MDHEN, CDR2 SYDVKM. The CDR3 reads CASKIPINQPQHF. CDR3 sequence (DNA): TGTGCCAGCAAGATACCGATCAATCAGCCCCAGCATTTT.

V is TRBV15 and J is TRBJ2-7; D is ambiguous. This CDR3 is built from 14 residues. Germline CDR1 and CDR2: LNHNV and YYDKDF (reference sequence). Trimming took 0 bases from V and 0 from J, leaving 6 bases between them. CDR3 nucleotides: TGTGCCACCAGCAGAGATTGGCCCTCCTACGAGCAGTACTTC. Amino acids: CATSRDWPSYEQYF.

The chain employs TRBV13 and TRBJ2-7; a possible D gene is TRBD2 (5 bases). The CDR3 covers 15 residues. V lost 4 bases and J 1 base, leaving 14 bases between the germline ends. The germline V gene has CDR1 PRHDT and CDR2 FYEKMQ (reference sequence). The CDR3 DNA is TGTGCCAGCAGCTCACTAGTTTCCCTTTCCTACGAGCAGTACTTC. It is translated as CASSSLVSLSYEQYF. Variable domain in full (rest from reference TRBV13 and TRBJ2-7): AAGVIQSPRHLIKEKRETATLKCYPIPRHDTVYWYQQGPGQDPQFLISFYEKMQSDKGSIPDRFSAQQFSDYHSELNMSSLELGDSALYFCASSSLVSLSYEQYFGPGTRLTVT.

The rearrangement links TRBV5-4 to TRBJ1-1; TRBD1 matches at 8 bases. The CDR3 extends over 15 amino acids. From germline, CDR1 is SGHNT and CDR2 YYREEE (reference sequence). The V segment lost 4 bases and the J segment 0 bases; nucleotides outside the gene matches: 5. This CDR3 is CASSRGQGLNTEAFF. The CDR3 DNA reads as TGTGCCAGCAGCCGTGGACAGGGTTTGAACACTGAAGCTTTCTTT.